What follows is one TCR beta chain and its context. Its antigen is unidentified. This specimen belongs to a study of CXCR3-negative and CXCR3-positive naive CD8 T cells. Study findings and constraints: TRBV-TRBJ usage matched between naive CXCR3-negative and CXCR3-positive cells but not between memory cells. For memory CD8+ cells diversity was much lower, but both naive subsets had comparably high diversity. TRB CDR3s were more hydrophobic in CXCR3-positive than in CXCR3-negative naive cells.

Researchers prepared the TRB cDNA libraries using 5' RACE with UMI labels. After re-calling the 5' RACE reads, TCRdb lists one entry per CDR3 protein, DNA absent. The sample includes some 120,000 distinct CDR3 sequences. Sequencing was performed on naive CXCR3+ CD8+ T cells from blood. Subset specified: CD45RO-CCR7+CD27+CD95- naive CD8+ T cells expressing CXCR3 (TNR3+). The origin of this receptor is a human donor in good health. Some clones in this sample may be carry-over from other donors' samples.

The chain's CDR3 is CSADSNALTREADTQYF. The chain couples TRBV20-1 to TRBJ2-3; the TCRdb D gene call, TRBD2, has no DNA to confirm it. Germline loops: CDR1 DFQATT, CDR2 SNEGSKA (reference sequence). The CDR3 runs 17 residues.